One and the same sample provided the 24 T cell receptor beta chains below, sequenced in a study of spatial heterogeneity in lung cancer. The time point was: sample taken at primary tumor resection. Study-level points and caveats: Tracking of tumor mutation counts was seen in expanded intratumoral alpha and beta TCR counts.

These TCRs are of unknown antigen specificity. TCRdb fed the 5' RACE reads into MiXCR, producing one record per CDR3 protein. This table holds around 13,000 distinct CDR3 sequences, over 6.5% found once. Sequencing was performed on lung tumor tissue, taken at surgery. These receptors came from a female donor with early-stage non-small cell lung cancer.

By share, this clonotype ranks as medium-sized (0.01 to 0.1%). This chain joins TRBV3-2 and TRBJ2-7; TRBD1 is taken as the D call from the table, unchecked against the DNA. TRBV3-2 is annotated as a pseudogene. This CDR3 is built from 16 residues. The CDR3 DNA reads TGTGCCAGCAGCCAGGCCGGGGGGGGCGCCCCCTACGAGCAGTACTTC. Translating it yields CASSQAGGGAPYEQYF.

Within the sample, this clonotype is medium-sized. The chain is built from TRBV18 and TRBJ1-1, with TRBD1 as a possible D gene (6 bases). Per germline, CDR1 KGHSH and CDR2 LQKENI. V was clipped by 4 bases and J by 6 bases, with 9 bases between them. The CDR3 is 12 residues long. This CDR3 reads CASSHRASEAFF. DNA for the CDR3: TGTGCCAGCTCACACAGGGCTTCTGAAGCTTTCTTT.

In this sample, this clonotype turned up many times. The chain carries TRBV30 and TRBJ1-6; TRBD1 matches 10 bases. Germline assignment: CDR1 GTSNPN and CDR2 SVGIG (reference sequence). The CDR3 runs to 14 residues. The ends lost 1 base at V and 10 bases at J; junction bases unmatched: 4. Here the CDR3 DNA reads TGTGCCTGGAGTGCGGACAGGGGGAAGTCACCCCTCCACTTT. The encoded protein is CAWSADRGKSPLHF.

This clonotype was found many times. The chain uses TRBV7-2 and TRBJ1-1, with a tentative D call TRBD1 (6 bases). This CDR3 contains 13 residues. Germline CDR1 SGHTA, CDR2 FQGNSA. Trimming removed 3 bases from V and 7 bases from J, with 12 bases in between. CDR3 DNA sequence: TGTGCCAGCAGCTTGAGGGGGGCCAGTGAAGCTTTCTTT. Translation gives CASSLRGASEAFF.

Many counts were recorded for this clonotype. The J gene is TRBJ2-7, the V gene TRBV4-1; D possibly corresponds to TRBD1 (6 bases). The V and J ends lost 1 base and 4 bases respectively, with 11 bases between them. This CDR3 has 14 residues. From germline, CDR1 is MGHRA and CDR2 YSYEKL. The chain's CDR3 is CASSQGGQGYEQYF. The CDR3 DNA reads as TGCGCCAGCAGCCAAGGTGGGCAGGGGTACGAGCAGTACTTC.

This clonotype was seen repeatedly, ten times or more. The CDR3: CSATGRAYNEQFF. As DNA, the CDR3 is TGCAGTGCCACAGGGAGGGCCTACAATGAGCAGTTCTTC. The chain couples TRBV20-1 to TRBJ2-1, with D maybe TRBD2 (7 bases). Trimming took off 6 bases at V and 2 bases at J, with 11 bases between the two ends. The CDR3 runs 13 residues. From germline, CDR1 is DFQATT and CDR2 SNEGSKA (reference sequence).

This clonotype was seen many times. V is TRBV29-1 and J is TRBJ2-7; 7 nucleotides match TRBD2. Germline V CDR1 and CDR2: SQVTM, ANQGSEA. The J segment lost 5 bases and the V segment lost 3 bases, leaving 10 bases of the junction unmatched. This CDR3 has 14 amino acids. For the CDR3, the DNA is TGCAGCGTTGATATACCGGGAGGATTTAACGAGCAGTACTTC. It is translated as CSVDIPGGFNEQYF.

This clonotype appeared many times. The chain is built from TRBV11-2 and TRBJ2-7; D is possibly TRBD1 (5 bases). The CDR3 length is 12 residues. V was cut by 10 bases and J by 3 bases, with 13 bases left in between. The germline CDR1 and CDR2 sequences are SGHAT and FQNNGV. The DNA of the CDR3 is TGTGCCACCCAAGGGCAGGGCTACGAGCAGTACTTC. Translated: CATQGQGYEQYF.

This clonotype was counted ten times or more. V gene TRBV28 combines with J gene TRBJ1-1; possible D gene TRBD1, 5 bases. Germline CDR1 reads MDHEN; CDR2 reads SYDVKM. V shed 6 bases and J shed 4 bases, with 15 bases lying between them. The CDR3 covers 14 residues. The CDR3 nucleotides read TGTGCCAGCAGCTTAAGACCAGGGACCACTGAAGCTTTCTTT. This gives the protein CASSLRPGTTEAFF.

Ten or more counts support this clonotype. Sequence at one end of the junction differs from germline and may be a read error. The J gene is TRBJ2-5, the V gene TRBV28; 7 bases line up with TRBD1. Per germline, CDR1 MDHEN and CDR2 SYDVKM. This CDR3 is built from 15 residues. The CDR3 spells CASSRQGRGQGTQYF. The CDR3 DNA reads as TGTGCCAGCAGTAGACAGGGCAGGGGTCAAGGGACCCAGTACTTC.

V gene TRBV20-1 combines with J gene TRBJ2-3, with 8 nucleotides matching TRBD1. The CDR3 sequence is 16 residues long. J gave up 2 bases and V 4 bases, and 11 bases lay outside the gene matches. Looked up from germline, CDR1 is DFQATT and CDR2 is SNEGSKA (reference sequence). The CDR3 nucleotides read TGCAGTGCTAAGAGCCAAAGGACAGGGTTCACAGATACGCAGTATTTT. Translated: CSAKSQRTGFTDTQYF.

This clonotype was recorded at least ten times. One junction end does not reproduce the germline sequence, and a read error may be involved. CDR3 region: CASSQGRTSGRASSHEQYF. The CDR3 bases are TGTGCCAGCAGCCAAGGTCGGACTAGCGGGAGGGCCAGCTCCCACGAGCAGTACTTC. The V and J genes are TRBV14 and TRBJ2-7; TRBD2 matches 15 bases. Per the germline V gene, CDR1 is SGHDN and CDR2 is FVKESK. This CDR3 has 19 residues.

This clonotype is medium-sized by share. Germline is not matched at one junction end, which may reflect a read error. The CDR3 spells CASSYHLVDGWAF. The CDR3 region has the DNA TGTGCCAGCAGTTACCATCTCGTGGACGGATGGGCATTT. The chain employs TRBV6-2 or TRBV6-3 and TRBJ1-4; no firm D call. This CDR3 is built from 13 residues. Germline assignment: CDR1 MNHEY and CDR2 SVGEGT.

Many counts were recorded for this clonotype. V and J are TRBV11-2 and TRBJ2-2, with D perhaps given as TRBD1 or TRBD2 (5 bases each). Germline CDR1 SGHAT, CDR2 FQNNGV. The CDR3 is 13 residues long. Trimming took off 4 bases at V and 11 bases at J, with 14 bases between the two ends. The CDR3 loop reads CASSSRDRNELFF. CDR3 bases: TGTGCCAGCAGCTCTCGGGACCGTAACGAGCTGTTTTTT.

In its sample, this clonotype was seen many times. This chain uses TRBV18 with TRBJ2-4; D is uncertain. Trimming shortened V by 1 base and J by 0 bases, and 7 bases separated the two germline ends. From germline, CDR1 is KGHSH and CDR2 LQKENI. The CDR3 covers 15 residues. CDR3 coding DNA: TGTGCCAGCTCACCACGGTCCCGAGCCAAAAACATTCAGTACTTC. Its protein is CASSPRSRAKNIQYF.

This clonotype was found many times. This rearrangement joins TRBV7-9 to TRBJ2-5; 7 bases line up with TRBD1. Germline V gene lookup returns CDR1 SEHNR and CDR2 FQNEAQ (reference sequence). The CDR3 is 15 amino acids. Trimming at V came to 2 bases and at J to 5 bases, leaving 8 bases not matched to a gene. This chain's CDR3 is CASSLMKGAAETQYF. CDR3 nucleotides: TGTGCCAGCAGCTTAATGAAGGGGGCTGCGGAGACCCAGTACTTC.

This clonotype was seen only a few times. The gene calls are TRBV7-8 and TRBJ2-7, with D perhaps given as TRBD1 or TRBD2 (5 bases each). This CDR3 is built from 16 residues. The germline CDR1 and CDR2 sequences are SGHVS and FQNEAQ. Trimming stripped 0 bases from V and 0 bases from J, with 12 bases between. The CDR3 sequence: CASSLAQGRSSYEQYF. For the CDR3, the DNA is TGTGCCAGCAGCTTAGCGCAGGGACGCAGCTCCTACGAGCAGTACTTC.

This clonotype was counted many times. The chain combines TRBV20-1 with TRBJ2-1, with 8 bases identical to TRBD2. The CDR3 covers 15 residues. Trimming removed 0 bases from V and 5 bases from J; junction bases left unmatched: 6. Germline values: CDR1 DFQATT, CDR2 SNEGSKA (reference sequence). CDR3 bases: TGCAGTGCTAGAGATGAACGGGAGGGCAACAATGAGCAGTTCTTC. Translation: CSARDEREGNNEQFF.

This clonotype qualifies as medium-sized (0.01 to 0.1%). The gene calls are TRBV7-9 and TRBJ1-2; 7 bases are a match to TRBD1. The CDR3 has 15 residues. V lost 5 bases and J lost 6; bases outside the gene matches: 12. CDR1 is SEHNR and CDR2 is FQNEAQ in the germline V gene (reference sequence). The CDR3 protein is CASSQDRAGANGYTF. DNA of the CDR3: TGTGCCAGCAGCCAAGACAGGGCTGGAGCGAATGGCTACACCTTC.

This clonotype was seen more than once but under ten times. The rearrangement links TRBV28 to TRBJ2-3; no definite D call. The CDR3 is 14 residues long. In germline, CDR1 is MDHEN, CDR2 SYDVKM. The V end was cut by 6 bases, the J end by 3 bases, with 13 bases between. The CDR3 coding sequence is TGTGCCAGCAGACAAACTACCGCGACAGATACGCAGTATTTT. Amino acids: CASRQTTATDTQYF.

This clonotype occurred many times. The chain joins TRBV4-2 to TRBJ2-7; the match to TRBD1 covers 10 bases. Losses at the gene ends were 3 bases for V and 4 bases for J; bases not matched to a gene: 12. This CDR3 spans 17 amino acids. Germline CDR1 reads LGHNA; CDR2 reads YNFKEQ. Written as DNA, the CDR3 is TGTGCCAGCAGCCAGGGACAGGGGAGGCCCCTCACTTACGAGCAGTACTTC. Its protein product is CASSQGQGRPLTYEQYF.

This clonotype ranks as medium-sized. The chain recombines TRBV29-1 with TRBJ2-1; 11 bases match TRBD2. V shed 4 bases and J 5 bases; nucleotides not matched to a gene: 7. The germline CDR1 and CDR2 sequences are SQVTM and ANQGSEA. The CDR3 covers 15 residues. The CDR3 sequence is CSVAGTSGSNNEQFF. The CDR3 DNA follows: TGCAGCGTTGCCGGCACTAGCGGGAGTAACAATGAGCAGTTCTTC.

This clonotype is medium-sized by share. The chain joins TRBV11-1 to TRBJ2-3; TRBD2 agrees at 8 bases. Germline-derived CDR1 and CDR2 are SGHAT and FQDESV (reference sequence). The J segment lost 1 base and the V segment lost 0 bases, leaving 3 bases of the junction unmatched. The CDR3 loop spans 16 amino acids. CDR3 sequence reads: CASSLAAGGGTDTQYF. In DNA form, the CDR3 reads TGTGCCAGCAGCTTAGCGGCGGGAGGCGGCACAGATACGCAGTATTTT.

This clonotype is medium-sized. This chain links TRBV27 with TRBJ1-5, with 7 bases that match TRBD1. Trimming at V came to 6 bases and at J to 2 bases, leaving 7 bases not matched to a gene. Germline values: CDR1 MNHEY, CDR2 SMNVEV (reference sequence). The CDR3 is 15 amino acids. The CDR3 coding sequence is TGTGCCAGCAGCGTACAGGGGACAGGCAATCAGCCCCAGCATTTT. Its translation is CASSVQGTGNQPQHF.